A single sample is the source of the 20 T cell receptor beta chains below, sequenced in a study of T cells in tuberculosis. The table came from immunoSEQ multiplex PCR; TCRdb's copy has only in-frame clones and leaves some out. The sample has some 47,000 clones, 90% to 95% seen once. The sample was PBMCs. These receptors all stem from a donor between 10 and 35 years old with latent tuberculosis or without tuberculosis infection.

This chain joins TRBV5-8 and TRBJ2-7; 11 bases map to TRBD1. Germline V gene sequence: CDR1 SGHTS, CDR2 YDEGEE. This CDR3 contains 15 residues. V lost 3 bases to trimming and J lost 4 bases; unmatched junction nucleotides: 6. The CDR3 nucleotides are TGTGCCAGCAGCTCGGACAGGGGGCCCTGGTACGAGCAGTACTTC. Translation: CASSSDRGPWYEQYF.

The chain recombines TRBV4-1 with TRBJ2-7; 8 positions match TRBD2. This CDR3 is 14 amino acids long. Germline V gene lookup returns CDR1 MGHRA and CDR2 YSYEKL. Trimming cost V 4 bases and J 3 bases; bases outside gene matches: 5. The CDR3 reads CASSLSGGSYEQYF. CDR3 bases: TGCGCCAGCAGCCTCTCGGGGGGGAGCTACGAGCAGTACTTC.

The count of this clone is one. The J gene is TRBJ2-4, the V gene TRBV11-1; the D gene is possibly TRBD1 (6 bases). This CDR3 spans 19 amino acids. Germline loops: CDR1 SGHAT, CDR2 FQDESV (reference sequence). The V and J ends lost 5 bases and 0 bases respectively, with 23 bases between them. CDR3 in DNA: TGTGCCAGCAGCACAACTTACTCTTGGACAGAAGAAGCCAAAAACATTCAGTACTTC. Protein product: CASSTTYSWTEEAKNIQYF.

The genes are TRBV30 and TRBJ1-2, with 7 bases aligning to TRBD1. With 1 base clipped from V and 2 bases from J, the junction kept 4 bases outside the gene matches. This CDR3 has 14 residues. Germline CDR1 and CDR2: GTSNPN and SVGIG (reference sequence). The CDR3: CAWSADRPNYGYTF. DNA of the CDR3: TGTGCCTGGAGTGCGGACAGGCCCAACTATGGCTACACCTTC.

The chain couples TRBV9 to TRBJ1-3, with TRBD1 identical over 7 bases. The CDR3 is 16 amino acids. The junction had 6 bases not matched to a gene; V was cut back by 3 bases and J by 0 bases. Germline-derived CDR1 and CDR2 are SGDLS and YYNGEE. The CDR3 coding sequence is TGTGCCAGCAGCGCTGACAGGGTGGTCTCTGGAAACACCATATATTTT. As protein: CASSADRVVSGNTIYF.

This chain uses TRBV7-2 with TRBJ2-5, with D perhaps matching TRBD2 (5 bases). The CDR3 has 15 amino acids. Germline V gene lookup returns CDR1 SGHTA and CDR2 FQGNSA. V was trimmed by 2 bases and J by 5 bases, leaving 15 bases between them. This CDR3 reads CASSLQATTGETQYF. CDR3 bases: TGTGCCAGCAGCTTACAGGCTACGACGGGGGAGACCCAGTACTTC.

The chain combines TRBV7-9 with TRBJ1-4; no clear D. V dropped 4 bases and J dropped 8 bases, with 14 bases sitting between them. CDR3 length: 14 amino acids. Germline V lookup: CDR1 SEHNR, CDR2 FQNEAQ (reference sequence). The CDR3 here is CASSSSPPSEKLFF. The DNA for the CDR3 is TGTGCCAGCAGCTCGTCACCTCCGAGCGAAAAACTGTTTTTT. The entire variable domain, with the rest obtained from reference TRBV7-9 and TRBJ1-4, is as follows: DTGVSQNPRHKITKRGQNVTFRCDPISEHNRLYWYRQTLGQGPEFLTYFQNEAQLEKSRLLSDRFSAERPKGSFSTLEIQRTEQGDSAMYLCASSSSPPSEKLFFGSGTQLSVL.

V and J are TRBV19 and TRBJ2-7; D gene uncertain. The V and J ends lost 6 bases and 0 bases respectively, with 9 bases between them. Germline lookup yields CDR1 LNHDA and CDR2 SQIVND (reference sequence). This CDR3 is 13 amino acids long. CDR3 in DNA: TGTGCCAGTAGATCGAGTAGCTCCTACGAGCAGTACTTC. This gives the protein CASRSSSSYEQYF.

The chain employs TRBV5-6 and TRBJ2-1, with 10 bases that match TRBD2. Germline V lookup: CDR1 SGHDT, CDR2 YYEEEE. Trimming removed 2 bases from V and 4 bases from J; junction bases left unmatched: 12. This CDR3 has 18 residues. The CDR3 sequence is CASSFSPTIAGGYNEQFF. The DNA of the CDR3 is TGTGCCAGCAGCTTCAGTCCCACGATAGCGGGGGGTTACAATGAGCAGTTCTTC.

CDR3 DNA sequence: TGTGCTAGTGGTTCCAGGGATGCTGAAGCTTTCTTT. It is translated as CASGSRDAEAFF. The chain is built from TRBV12-5 and TRBJ1-1; a weak D match, TRBD1 (5 bases). Germline assignment: CDR1 LGHNT and CDR2 FRNRAP. Trimming left V 4 bases short and J 6 bases short, with 9 bases between. The CDR3 has 12 residues.

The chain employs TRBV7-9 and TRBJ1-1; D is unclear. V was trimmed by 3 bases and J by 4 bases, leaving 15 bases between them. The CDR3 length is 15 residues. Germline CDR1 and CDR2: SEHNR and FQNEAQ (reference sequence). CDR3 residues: CASSFPDGEGTEAFF. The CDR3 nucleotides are TGTGCCAGCAGCTTCCCCGACGGTGAGGGCACTGAAGCTTTCTTT.

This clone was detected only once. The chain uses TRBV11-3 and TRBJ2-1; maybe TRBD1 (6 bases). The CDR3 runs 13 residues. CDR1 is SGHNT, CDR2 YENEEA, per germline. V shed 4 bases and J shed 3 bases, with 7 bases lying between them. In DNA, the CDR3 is TGTGCCAGCAGCTCGGACAGCTACAATGAGCAGTTCTTC. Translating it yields CASSSDSYNEQFF. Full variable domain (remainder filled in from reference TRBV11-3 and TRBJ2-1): EAGVVQSPRYKIIEKKQPVAFWCNPISGHNTLYWYLQNLGQGPELLIRYENEEAVDDSQLPKDRFSAERLKGVDSTLKIQPAELGDSAVYLCASSSDSYNEQFFGPGTRLTVL.

Written as DNA, the CDR3 is TGTGCCAGCAGTGAATATTGGGGGGTGTCCTACGAGCAGTACTTC. It codes for CASSEYWGVSYEQYF. The chain couples TRBV6-1 to TRBJ2-7; D perhaps matches TRBD2 (6 bases). Germline CDR1 and CDR2: MNHNS and SASEGT. The ends were cut back, 2 bases at V and 1 base at J, with 12 bases in the middle. The CDR3 consists of 15 residues.

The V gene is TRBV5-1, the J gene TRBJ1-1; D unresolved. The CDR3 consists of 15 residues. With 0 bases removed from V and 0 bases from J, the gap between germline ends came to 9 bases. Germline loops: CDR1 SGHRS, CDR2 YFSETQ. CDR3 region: CASSLASGMNTEAFF. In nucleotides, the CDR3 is TGCGCCAGCAGCTTGGCATCAGGAATGAACACTGAAGCTTTCTTT.

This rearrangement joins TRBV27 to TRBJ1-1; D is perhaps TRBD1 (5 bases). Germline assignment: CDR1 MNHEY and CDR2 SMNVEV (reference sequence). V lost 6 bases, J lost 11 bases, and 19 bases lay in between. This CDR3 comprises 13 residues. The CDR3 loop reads CASSRPTVLGAFF. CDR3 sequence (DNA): TGTGCCAGCAGCCGACCGACAGTCCTTGGGGCTTTCTTT.

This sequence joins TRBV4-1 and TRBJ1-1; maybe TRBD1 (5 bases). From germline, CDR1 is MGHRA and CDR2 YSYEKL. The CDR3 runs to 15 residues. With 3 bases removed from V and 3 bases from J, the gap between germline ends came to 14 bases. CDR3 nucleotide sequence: TGCGCCAGCAGCCAGCACTCAGGGCTGGACACTGAAGCTTTCTTT. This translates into CASSQHSGLDTEAFF.

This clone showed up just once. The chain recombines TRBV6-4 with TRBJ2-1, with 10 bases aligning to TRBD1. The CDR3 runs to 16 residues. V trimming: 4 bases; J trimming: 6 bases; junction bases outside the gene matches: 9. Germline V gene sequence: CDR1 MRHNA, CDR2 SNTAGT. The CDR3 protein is CASSAGQGKWGNEQFF. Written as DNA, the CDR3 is TGTGCCAGCAGTGCGGGACAGGGGAAGTGGGGCAATGAGCAGTTCTTC.

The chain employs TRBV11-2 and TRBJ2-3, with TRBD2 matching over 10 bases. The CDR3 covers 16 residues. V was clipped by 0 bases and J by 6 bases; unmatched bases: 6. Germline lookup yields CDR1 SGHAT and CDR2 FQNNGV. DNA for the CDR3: TGTGCCAGCAGCTTAGAAGCGGGAGGGCCTAGGGATACGCAGTATTTT. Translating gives CASSLEAGGPRDTQYF.

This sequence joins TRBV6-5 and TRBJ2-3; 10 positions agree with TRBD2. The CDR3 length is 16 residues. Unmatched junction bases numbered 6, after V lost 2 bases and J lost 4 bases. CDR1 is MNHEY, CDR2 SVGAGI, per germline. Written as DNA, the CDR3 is TGTGCCAGCAGTTACACATCGAGCGGGAGGGCAGATACGCAGTATTTT. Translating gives CASSYTSSGRADTQYF.

The CDR3 protein is CASNPWEYNQPQHF. The CDR3 region has the DNA TGTGCCAGTAACCCCTGGGAGTACAATCAGCCCCAGCATTTT. This chain joins TRBV19 and TRBJ1-5; D not certain. Trimming took 7 bases from V and 3 from J, leaving 13 bases between them. CDR1 LNHDA and CDR2 SQIVND come from the germline V gene (reference sequence). This CDR3 has 14 residues.